These T cell receptor beta chains were read from a single sample in a study of shared clonotypes between healthy human individuals. The protocol was immunoSEQ multiplex PCR, while the TCRdb copy is restricted to in-frame clones and leaves out a portion. Of 2 million to 2.5 million clones listed, about 95% are singletons. The sequenced sample was naive CD8+ T cells sorted from blood. These receptors were obtained from a man aged 18 to 35 in good health. The CDR3 runs from the conserved cysteine through the conserved F or W. D genes are given only for firm matches.

v_call: TRBV27; j_call: TRBJ2-6; d_call: -; cdr3_length: 15; cdr3_aa: CASSFGVAGANVLTF; cdr3_nt: TGTGCCAGCAGTTTTGGGGTTGCGGGGGCCAACGTCCTGACTTTC
v_call: TRBV27; j_call: TRBJ1-4; d_call: -; cdr3_length: 14; cdr3_aa: CASSERGDGEKLFF; cdr3_nt: TGTGCCAGCAGCGAAAGGGGGGATGGCGAAAAACTGTTTTTT
v_call: TRBV5-6; j_call: TRBJ1-1; d_call: -; cdr3_length: 14; cdr3_aa: CASSYLTGNTEAFF; cdr3_nt: TGTGCCAGCAGCTACCTGACAGGGAACACTGAAGCTTTCTTT
v_call: TRBV18; j_call: TRBJ2-7; d_call: -; cdr3_length: 12; cdr3_aa: CASSTGLNEQYF; cdr3_nt: TGTGCCAGCTCAACGGGACTTAACGAGCAGTACTTC
v_call: TRBV7-2; j_call: TRBJ2-1; d_call: TRBD2; cdr3_length: 16; cdr3_aa: CASSQPRLAGENEQFF; cdr3_nt: TGTGCCAGCAGCCAACCAAGGCTAGCGGGAGAGAATGAGCAGTTCTTC
v_call: TRBV6-6; j_call: TRBJ2-3; d_call: TRBD1; cdr3_length: 14; cdr3_aa: CASRRDRGPDTQYF; cdr3_nt: TGTGCCAGCAGACGGGACAGGGGGCCAGATACGCAGTATTTT
v_call: TRBV20-1; j_call: TRBJ1-2; d_call: -; cdr3_length: 9; cdr3_aa: CSASYGYTF; cdr3_nt: TGCAGTGCTAGTTATGGCTACACCTTC
v_call: TRBV29-1; j_call: TRBJ2-1; d_call: TRBD2; cdr3_length: 16; cdr3_aa: CSTTARLAGFKAEQFF; cdr3_nt: TGCAGCACCACCGCCCGACTAGCGGGGTTCAAGGCTGAGCAGTTCTTC
v_call: TRBV27; j_call: TRBJ1-1; d_call: -; cdr3_length: 12; cdr3_aa: CASSRGGPEAFF; cdr3_nt: TGTGCCAGCAGTCGAGGGGGTCCTGAAGCTTTCTTT
v_call: TRBV5-6; j_call: TRBJ1-2; d_call: TRBD1; cdr3_length: 13; cdr3_aa: CASRSTGGSGYTF; cdr3_nt: TGTGCCAGCAGGTCAACAGGGGGCTCTGGCTACACCTTC
v_call: TRBV9; j_call: TRBJ2-7; d_call: -; cdr3_length: 14; cdr3_aa: CASSVEAYTYEQYF; cdr3_nt: TGTGCCAGCAGCGTAGAAGCTTATACCTACGAGCAGTACTTC
v_call: TRBV11-3; j_call: TRBJ2-1; d_call: TRBD2; cdr3_length: 15; cdr3_aa: CASSPRAGVNNEQFF; cdr3_nt: TGTGCCAGCAGCCCCCGGGCGGGGGTGAACAATGAGCAGTTCTTC
v_call: TRBV30; j_call: TRBJ2-7; d_call: TRBD1; cdr3_length: 15; cdr3_aa: CAWSGTGETSYEQYF; cdr3_nt: TGTGCCTGGAGTGGGACAGGGGAAACGTCCTACGAGCAGTACTTC
v_call: TRBV7-2; j_call: TRBJ2-1; d_call: -; cdr3_length: 14; cdr3_aa: CASSLALAHNEQFF; cdr3_nt: TGTGCCAGCAGCTTAGCGCTAGCCCACAATGAGCAGTTCTTC